This T cell receptor (beta chain) was captured in a study of OX40 agonist ivuxolimab in advanced cancers. Germline CDR1 reads MRHNA; CDR2 reads SNTAGT. This CDR3 comprises 15 residues. V shed 6 bases and J 6 bases; nucleotides not matched to a gene: 7. Clones were sequenced by immunoSEQ multiplex PCR, and TCRdb holds only the in-frame ones, with some missing. The table shows 60,000 or so clones, with about four fifths occurring only once. This clone has only a few counts. Its antigen is unknown. Findings and limits, study-wide: Clonal expansion from baseline to week 6 occurred in both CD4+ and CD8+ T cells.

This clonotype was sampled from an adult with an advanced solid tumor such as melanoma, head and neck, liver or kidney cancer. The chain uses TRBV6-4 and TRBJ2-1, with 11 nucleotides matching TRBD2. This sample comprised CD4+ or CD8+ T cells sorted from blood, obtained in a trial of the OX40 agonist ivuxolimab. CDR3 nucleotide sequence: TGTGCCAGCAGCCTAGGACTAGCGGGCCCCAATGAGCAGTTCTTC. Residues: CASSLGLAGPNEQFF.